This T cell receptor beta chain is drawn from a study of memory CD4+ T cells and cytomegalovirus serostatus. Study conclusions and caveats: Of under 200 reported CMV TCRbeta sequences, roughly 70 were found in memory CD4+ repertoires.

Assay: immunoSEQ multiplex PCR; the TCRdb copy retains only in-frame clones and omits some. The repertoire holds under 45,000 clones, with 60% to 85% as singletons. Comments on this clone: The antigen is unknown.

Germline-derived CDR1 and CDR2 are SEHNR and FQNEAQ (reference sequence). This CDR3 is built from 14 residues. V was trimmed by 0 bases and J by 5 bases, leaving 10 bases between them. Single viable CD3+CD4+CD8-CD45RO+ cells were sorted as the memory CD4+ T cells. The V gene is TRBV7-9, the J gene TRBJ2-5; either TRBD1 or TRBD2 may supply D (5 bases each). The sequencing input was memory CD4+ T cells from blood. The origin of this receptor is an adult in good health and CMV-seronegative. The CDR3 nucleotides are TGTGCCAGCAGCTTAGCTGGGGGAATCGAGACCCAGTACTTC. The encoded protein is CASSLAGGIETQYF.